These 20 T cell receptor beta chains share one sample of origin, sequenced in a study of T-cell memory formation after mild COVID-19. TCRdb reprocessed the 5' RACE reads with MiXCR, giving one entry per CDR3 protein. This table has 350,000 to 450,000 distinct CDR3 sequences, around 14% appearing once. Sequencing was done on a sample of PBMCs or a T cell subset sorted from them (not recorded which). The receptors here all came from a man aged 18 to 35 who had mild COVID-19 (a few samples of this study predate the infection). Cell type and time point are not known.

This clonotype was counted a few times. The chain uses TRBV9 and TRBJ2-5; 7 nucleotides agree with TRBD1. The CDR3 spans 15 residues. Germline V gene sequence: CDR1 SGDLS, CDR2 YYNGEE. After removal of 0 bases from V and 2 bases from J, the junction contained 4 bases not matched to a gene. CDR3 amino acids: CASSVATGAQETQYF. The CDR3 bases are TGTGCCAGCAGCGTAGCTACAGGGGCGCAAGAGACCCAGTACTTC.

A word on this clonotype: A junction end diverges from the germline sequence, so it may reflect a read error. V and J are TRBV25-1 and TRBJ2-7; TRBD2 aligns across 8 bases. The CDR3 sequence is 16 residues long. Germline assignment: CDR1 MGHDK and CDR2 SYGVNS. CDR3 sequence: CASREFPREGTYEQYF. The CDR3 DNA follows: TGTGCCAGCAGAGAATTCCCCCGGGAGGGAACCTACGAGCAGTACTTC.

The chain is built from TRBV5-5 and TRBJ1-6; 8 bases are shared with TRBD1. The CDR3 has 16 amino acids. The J segment lost 2 bases and the V segment lost 2 bases, leaving 3 bases of the junction unmatched. CDR1 is SGHKS, CDR2 YYEKEE, per germline (reference sequence). CDR3 nucleotide sequence: TGTGCCAGCAGCTTAAAGACAGGGGCCTATAATTCACCCCTCCACTTT. Translated: CASSLKTGAYNSPLHF.

The chain is built from TRBV12-3 or TRBV12-4 and TRBJ1-1; TRBD1 is a possible D gene (5 bases). V dropped 7 bases and J dropped 3 bases, with 15 bases sitting between them. The CDR3 is made up of 14 amino acids. The CDR3 reads CASTQGGAYTEAFF. The DNA for the CDR3 is TGTGCCAGCACCCAGGGAGGGGCCTACACTGAAGCTTTCTTT.

This chain links TRBV4-2 with TRBJ1-1; 9 positions agree with TRBD1. Germline loops: CDR1 LGHNA, CDR2 YNFKEQ. V dropped 0 bases and J dropped 6; count of bases not matched to a gene: 5. This CDR3 region has 15 residues. The CDR3 loop reads CASSQDPGQGAEAFF. The CDR3 nucleotides are TGTGCCAGCAGCCAAGACCCGGGACAGGGCGCTGAAGCTTTCTTT.

The CDR3 spells CASSDQDRDRTGELFF. CDR3 DNA: TGTGCCAGCAGCGACCAGGACAGGGATCGGACCGGGGAGCTGTTTTTT. This chain links TRBV7-9 with TRBJ2-2, with TRBD1 matching 8 bases. V was clipped by 5 bases and J by 5 bases; unmatched bases: 10. Germline V CDR1 and CDR2: SEHNR, FQNEAQ (reference sequence). The CDR3 runs 16 residues.

This clonotype was seen ten or more times. V and J are TRBV12-3 or TRBV12-4 and TRBJ2-1; maybe TRBD2 (5 bases). This CDR3 has 12 amino acids. The V end lost 8 bases, the J end lost 7 bases, and 12 bases lay between the germline ends. In DNA, the CDR3 is TGTGCCAGCGTCAGTGGCGGGAATGAGCAGTTCTTC. Amino acid sequence: CASVSGGNEQFF.

Only a few counts were recorded for this clonotype. The chain carries TRBV6-2 or TRBV6-3 and TRBJ2-3; unclear D gene. The CDR3 has 14 amino acids. Trimming pared 3 bases from V and 2 bases from J, leaving 9 bases between. Germline values: CDR1 MNHEY, CDR2 SVGEGT. CDR3 loop: CASSYVTATDTQYF. CDR3 in DNA: TGTGCCAGCAGTTATGTTACCGCCACAGATACGCAGTATTTT.

This clonotype was counted many times. The chain couples TRBV5-5 to TRBJ2-7, with no clear D. This CDR3 has 14 residues. The V gene lost 1 base and the J gene lost 1 base, with 9 bases spanning the gap. Germline V gene lookup returns CDR1 SGHKS and CDR2 YYEKEE (reference sequence). The CDR3 DNA reads as TGTGCCAGCAGCTTGTTGTCTGCATCCTACGAGCAGTACGTC. It codes for CASSLLSASYEQYV.

The rearrangement links TRBV4-1 to TRBJ2-7; 7 bases agree with TRBD2. Germline V gene lookup returns CDR1 MGHRA and CDR2 YSYEKL. The CDR3 is 15 residues long. Trimming at V came to 1 base and at J to 5 bases, leaving 8 bases not matched to a gene. The CDR3 region has the DNA TGCGCCAGCAGCCAAGGCGGCGGGGGAGTTGACGAGCAGTACTTC. Translated: CASSQGGGGVDEQYF.

This clonotype has only a few counts. CDR3 DNA sequence: TGTGCCAGCAGCAACTCCCCTCAGGACAGATTTGCTGAAGCTTTCTTT. Protein sequence: CASSNSPQDRFAEAFF. The V gene is TRBV4-2, the J gene TRBJ1-1, with D possibly TRBD1 on 6 matching bases. This CDR3 has 16 amino acids. Germline lookup yields CDR1 LGHNA and CDR2 YNFKEQ. Between the trimmed V and J ends, which lost 5 bases and 6 bases, there was a span of 22 bases.

This clonotype was seen a few times. CDR3 DNA sequence: TGTGCCAGCAGCTGGGGGGTTGGCTACGAGCAGTACGTC. It encodes CASSWGVGYEQYV. This chain uses TRBV5-6 with TRBJ2-7; TRBD2 is a possible D gene (6 bases). Germline V gene sequence: CDR1 SGHDT, CDR2 YYEEEE. V lost 3 bases and J 3 bases, leaving 10 bases between the germline ends. The CDR3 runs 13 residues.

V usage is TRBV4-1 and J usage is TRBJ2-1; D is undetermined. The V gene's germline CDR1 is MGHRA and CDR2 YSYEKL. Trimming left V 1 base short and J 10 bases short, with 11 bases between. This CDR3 spans 13 amino acids. The CDR3: CASSQVDVYEQFF. In DNA form, the CDR3 reads TGCGCCAGCAGCCAAGTTGACGTCTACGAGCAGTTCTTC.

This rearrangement joins TRBV29-1 to TRBJ2-7, with D possibly matching TRBD1 (5 bases). CDR1 is SQVTM and CDR2 is ANQGSEA in the germline V gene. The CDR3 has 15 amino acids. Between the trimmed V and J ends, which lost 7 bases and 0 bases, there was a span of 19 bases. The CDR3 protein is CSAVPPATDSYEQYF. The CDR3 DNA sequence: TGCAGCGCCGTCCCCCCGGCGACAGACTCCTACGAGCAGTACTTC.

This clonotype was detected only a few times. DNA for the CDR3: TGTGCCAGCAGCCCCCAAAGGACAGATTCGCGCTATAATTCACCCCTCCACTTT. Its translation is CASSPQRTDSRYNSPLHF. The chain carries TRBV7-2 and TRBJ1-6, with D tentatively TRBD1 (6 bases). This CDR3 has 18 amino acids. V was cut by 5 bases and J by 3 bases, with 20 bases left in between. Germline CDR1 is SGHTA and CDR2 is FQGNSA. The complete variable domain, with remaining parts taken from reference TRBV7-2 and TRBJ1-6, reads GAGVSQSPSNKVTEKGKDVELRCDPISGHTALYWYRQSLGQGLEFLIYFQGNSAPDKSGLPSDRFSAERTGGSVSTLTIQRTQQEDSAVYLCASSPQRTDSRYNSPLHFGNGTRLTVT.

A few counts support this clonotype. This chain joins TRBV6-2 or TRBV6-3 and TRBJ2-3; tentatively, D is TRBD1 (5 bases). CDR3 length equals 16 residues. V lost 2 bases and J 6 bases, leaving 18 bases between the germline ends. The germline V gene encodes CDR1 MNHEY and CDR2 SVGEGT. In DNA form, the CDR3 reads TGTGCCAGCAGTTACGGGGCAGGCCCGGGCCGGGATACGCAGTATTTT. Translated, it gives CASSYGAGPGRDTQYF.

This clonotype has only a few counts. The chain employs TRBV7-6 and TRBJ2-1; TRBD2 aligns across 9 bases. V gave up 5 bases and J gave up 8 bases; unmatched junction bases: 10. The CDR3 length is 15 residues. Looked up from germline, CDR1 is SGHVS and CDR2 is FNYEAQ. DNA of the CDR3: TGTGCCAGCAGCCCAGGGGCGGGGGGGCCTGATGAGCAGTTCTTC. Protein sequence: CASSPGAGGPDEQFF.

This clonotype was counted a few times. The chain is built from TRBV27 and TRBJ1-2; the D is unclear. Germline V gene lookup returns CDR1 MNHEY and CDR2 SMNVEV (reference sequence). The ends were cut back, 6 bases at V and 6 bases at J, with 14 bases in the middle. There are 13 residues in the CDR3. The CDR3 DNA reads as TGTGCCAGCAGGAGGGTAGGGTCGGATGGCTACACCTTC. Protein: CASRRVGSDGYTF.

This clonotype occurred a few times. J is TRBJ1-5 and V is TRBV12-3 or TRBV12-4; tentatively, D is TRBD1 (6 bases). The length of the CDR3 is 15 residues. The V end lost 1 base, the J end lost 7 bases, and 14 bases lay between the germline ends. CDR3 nucleotides: TGTGCCAGCAGTTTAGGGTGGGCAGGGGCGCAGCCCCAGCATTTT. It is translated as CASSLGWAGAQPQHF.

There are a few counts of this clonotype. The chain recombines TRBV6-1 with TRBJ2-1; D remains ambiguous. CDR1 and CDR2 from the germline V gene are MNHNS and SASEGT. Trimming took 3 bases from V and 3 from J, leaving 3 bases between them. This CDR3 comprises 12 residues. CDR3: CASSDLYNEQFF. In DNA form, the CDR3 reads TGTGCCAGCAGTGACCTCTACAATGAGCAGTTCTTC.